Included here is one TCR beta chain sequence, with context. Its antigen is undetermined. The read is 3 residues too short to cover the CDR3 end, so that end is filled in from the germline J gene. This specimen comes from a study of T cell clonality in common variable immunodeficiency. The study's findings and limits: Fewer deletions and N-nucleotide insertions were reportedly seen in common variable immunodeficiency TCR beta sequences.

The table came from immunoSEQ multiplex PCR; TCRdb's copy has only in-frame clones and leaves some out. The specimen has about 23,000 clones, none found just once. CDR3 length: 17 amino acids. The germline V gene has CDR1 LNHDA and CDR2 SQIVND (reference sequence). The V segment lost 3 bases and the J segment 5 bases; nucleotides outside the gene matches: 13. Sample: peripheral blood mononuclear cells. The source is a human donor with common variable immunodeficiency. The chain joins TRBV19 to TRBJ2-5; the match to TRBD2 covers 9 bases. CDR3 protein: CASSIGESSGRLETQYF. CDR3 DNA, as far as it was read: TGTGCCAGTAGTATTGGTGAGAGTAGCGGGAGATTGGAGACC.